The 21 T cell receptor beta chains in this list originate from one sample, sequenced in a study of blood T cell repertoires in COVID-19. Method: immunoSEQ multiplex PCR; TCRdb's copy keeps in-frame clones and lacks some. This table has roughly 110,000 clones, 70% to 80% appearing once. Sequenced material: peripheral blood. Receptors were obtained from a human donor with acute or convalescent COVID-19. The donor label of this sample is uncertain.

The sample holds a few counts of this clone. The gene calls are TRBV11-2 and TRBJ1-4, with TRBD1 identical over 7 bases. The germline CDR1 and CDR2 sequences are SGHAT and FQNNGV. V lost 4 bases, J lost 8 bases, and 7 bases stayed unmatched. This CDR3 has 14 residues. For the CDR3, the DNA is TGTGCCAGCAGCTCCGCAGGGGGGTACGAAAAACTGTTTTTT. Translation: CASSSAGGYEKLFF. The whole variable domain, remainder taken from reference TRBV11-2 and TRBJ1-4, is EAGVAQSPRYKIIEKRQSVAFWCNPISGHATLYWYQQILGQGPKLLIQFQNNGVVDDSQLPKDRFSAERLKGVDSTLKIQPAKLEDSAVYLCASSSAGGYEKLFFGSGTQLSVL.

This clone has only a few counts. The chain links TRBV7-9 to TRBJ2-2; D is possibly TRBD2 (5 bases). Trimming cost V 4 bases and J 7 bases, with 7 bases left between them. The CDR3 loop spans 12 amino acids. Germline lookup yields CDR1 SEHNR and CDR2 FQNEAQ (reference sequence). CDR3 in DNA: TGTGCCAGCAGCTACGGAGGCGGGGAGCTGTTTTTT. Translated: CASSYGGGELFF.

This clone was seen ten or more times. V gene TRBV4-1 combines with J gene TRBJ1-5, with 8 bases lining up with TRBD1. The CDR3 is made up of 14 amino acids. Germline CDR1 is MGHRA and CDR2 is YSYEKL. Germline trimming cut 1 base from V and 5 bases from J; bases unmatched to any gene: 1. CDR3 amino acids: CASSQGQGHQPQHF. Written as DNA, the CDR3 is TGCGCCAGCAGCCAAGGACAGGGGCATCAGCCCCAGCATTTT.

This chain connects TRBV7-3 to TRBJ2-2; maybe TRBD2 (5 bases). Deletions cut 4 bases from V and 4 bases from J, with 13 bases between. This CDR3 is 15 amino acids long. CDR1 and CDR2 from the germline V gene are SGHTA and FQGTGA. The CDR3 DNA reads TGTGCCAGCAGCTCGGCGCAGGCGGGCACCGGGGAGCTGTTTTTT. Protein sequence: CASSSAQAGTGELFF.

This clone was seen repeatedly, ten times or more. V is TRBV7-9 and J is TRBJ1-1; D is unclear. With 0 bases removed from V and 0 bases from J, the gap between germline ends came to 5 bases. There are 14 residues in the CDR3. The germline V gene has CDR1 SEHNR and CDR2 FQNEAQ (reference sequence). CDR3 coding DNA: TGTGCCAGCAGCTTAGCCCGGGTGAACACTGAAGCTTTCTTT. Protein sequence: CASSLARVNTEAFF. Supplemented by reference TRBV7-9 and TRBJ1-1, the full variable domain reads DTGVSQNPRHKITKRGQNVTFRCDPISEHNRLYWYRQTLGQGPEFLTYFQNEAQLEKSRLLSDRFSAERPKGSFSTLEIQRTEQGDSAMYLCASSLARVNTEAFFGQGTRLTVV.

This clone was detected a few times. The rearrangement uses TRBV5-1 and TRBJ1-1, with D maybe TRBD1 (5 bases). CDR3 size: 13 residues. Germline V gene lookup returns CDR1 SGHRS and CDR2 YFSETQ. The V end lost 0 bases, the J end lost 7 bases, and 10 bases lay between the germline ends. The CDR3 DNA reads TGCGCCAGCAGCTTGGACGGGGGGAATGAAGCTTTCTTT. The encoded protein is CASSLDGGNEAFF.

This chain connects TRBV3-1 (or the pseudogene TRBV3-2) to TRBJ1-1; 7 positions match TRBD1. This CDR3 is 14 amino acids long. The V gene's germline CDR1 is LGHDT and CDR2 YNNKEL (reference sequence). The trim removed 4 bases at V and 7 bases at J, leaving 9 bases unmatched. The CDR3 loop reads CASSRRAGTVEAFF. The DNA for the CDR3 is TGTGCCAGCAGCCGCAGGGCCGGGACAGTTGAAGCTTTCTTT.

There are a few counts of this clone. The chain employs TRBV7-9 and TRBJ2-7; D possibly corresponds to TRBD2 (5 bases). V shed 4 bases and J shed 2 bases, with 12 bases lying between them. This CDR3 contains 14 residues. Germline assignment: CDR1 SEHNR and CDR2 FQNEAQ (reference sequence). This CDR3 is CASSYGEKAYEQYF. CDR3 bases: TGTGCCAGCAGCTATGGGGAGAAGGCCTACGAGCAGTACTTC. The entire variable domain, with the rest obtained from reference TRBV7-9 and TRBJ2-7, is as follows: DTGVSQNPRHKITKRGQNVTFRCDPISEHNRLYWYRQTLGQGPEFLTYFQNEAQLEKSRLLSDRFSAERPKGSFSTLEIQRTEQGDSAMYLCASSYGEKAYEQYFGPGTRLTVT.

The chain is built from TRBV6-6 and TRBJ1-3; 7 bases are a match to TRBD1. V shed 4 bases, J shed 0 bases, and the junction held 3 bases outside the gene matches. Germline V gene sequence: CDR1 MNHNY, CDR2 SVGAGI (reference sequence). This CDR3 region has 15 residues. In DNA, the CDR3 is TGTGCCAGCAGTTCACGGGACAGCTCTGGAAACACCATATATTTT. Protein sequence: CASSSRDSSGNTIYF.

This chain links TRBV19 with TRBJ2-6; the match to TRBD1 covers 7 bases. The CDR3 is 17 residues long. The germline V gene has CDR1 LNHDA and CDR2 SQIVND (reference sequence). The trim removed 3 bases at V and 2 bases at J, leaving 7 bases unmatched. CDR3 bases: TGTGCCAGTAGTATCGCAGACAGGGCCACTGGGGCCAACGTCCTGACTTTC. This gives the protein CASSIADRATGANVLTF.

The genes are TRBV29-1 and TRBJ1-2; no clear D gene. The germline gives CDR1 SQVTM, CDR2 ANQGSEA. V shed 6 bases and J shed 3 bases, with 14 bases lying between them. The CDR3 has 13 amino acids. CDR3 loop: CSVSSEGDYGYTF. CDR3 nucleotide sequence: TGCAGCGTATCATCTGAAGGAGACTATGGCTACACCTTC.

This clone was seen at least ten times. The chain has TRBV28 and TRBJ1-6; tentatively, D is TRBD1 (6 bases). Deletions cut 6 bases from V and 9 bases from J, with 18 bases between. Germline V gives CDR1 MDHEN, CDR2 SYDVKM. The CDR3 spans 15 residues. CDR3 nucleotides: TGTGCCAGCAGCTTGACCGGGACATCGACTTCACCCCTCCACTTT. Its translation: CASSLTGTSTSPLHF.

This sequence joins TRBV3-1 (or the pseudogene TRBV3-2) and TRBJ1-2; D not resolved. Germline V gene sequence: CDR1 LGHDT, CDR2 YNNKEL (reference sequence). V dropped 0 bases and J dropped 8 bases, with 16 bases sitting between them. CDR3 length: 15 amino acids. CDR3 residues: CASSQEGVRGRGYTF. CDR3 sequence (DNA): TGTGCCAGCAGCCAAGAGGGAGTTCGAGGAAGGGGCTACACCTTC.

The rearrangement links TRBV5-1 to TRBJ1-2; TRBD1 agrees at 10 bases. The CDR3 contains 15 residues. J gave up 4 bases and V 3 bases, and 6 bases lay outside the gene matches. Germline V gives CDR1 SGHRS, CDR2 YFSETQ. The CDR3 coding sequence is TGCGCCAGCAGCTGGCGACAGGGGGCTGGCTATGGCTACACCTTC. Protein product: CASSWRQGAGYGYTF.

The chain employs TRBV3-1 (or the pseudogene TRBV3-2) and TRBJ1-3, with D uncertain. Germline CDR1 is LGHDT and CDR2 is YNNKEL (reference sequence). The CDR3 consists of 13 residues. V dropped 4 bases and J dropped 4 bases, with 8 bases sitting between them. The CDR3 sequence: CASSPRRGNTIYF. The CDR3 region has the DNA TGTGCCAGCAGCCCCCGGAGGGGAAACACCATATATTTT.

This sequence joins TRBV29-1 and TRBJ2-4; D unclear. With 7 bases removed from V and 4 bases from J, the gap between germline ends came to 14 bases. The CDR3 runs to 13 residues. The germline V gene encodes CDR1 SQVTM and CDR2 ANQGSEA. The CDR3 bases are TGCAGCGCCGGTCCGGCGGCAAAAAACATTCAGTACTTC. Its translation is CSAGPAAKNIQYF. The full variable domain, rest sourced from reference TRBV29-1 and TRBJ2-4, is SAVISQKPSRDICQRGTSLTIQCQVDSQVTMMFWYRQQPGQSLTLIATANQGSEATYESGFVIDKFPISRPNLTFSTLTVSNMSPEDSSIYLCSAGPAAKNIQYFGAGTRLSVL.

Here the CDR3 reads CASSEALGVSGANVLTF. CDR3 bases: TGTGCCAGCAGTGAAGCGCTAGGGGTATCTGGGGCCAACGTCCTGACTTTC. This sequence joins TRBV6-1 and TRBJ2-6; D is possibly TRBD1 (5 bases). V was shortened by 0 bases and J by 1 base, with 10 bases between the two germline ends. In germline, CDR1 is MNHNS, CDR2 SASEGT. The CDR3 sequence is 17 residues long.

The chain joins TRBV9 to TRBJ2-5; D perhaps matches TRBD2 (6 bases). V lost 2 bases to trimming and J lost 0 bases, with 11 bases between them. This CDR3 comprises 15 residues. Germline values: CDR1 SGDLS, CDR2 YYNGEE. In nucleotides, the CDR3 is TGTGCCAGCAGCGTTAGCGGTTCCGACCAAGAGACCCAGTACTTC. It specifies CASSVSGSDQETQYF.

The chain joins TRBV19 to TRBJ2-2; D is unresolved. Germline values: CDR1 LNHDA, CDR2 SQIVND (reference sequence). CDR3 length: 16 residues. The germline V and J ends were trimmed by 5 bases and 4 bases, with 17 bases remaining between them. The CDR3 DNA is TGTGCCAGTAGTTCGACACGCCGTCCGGCCACCGGGGAGCTGTTTTTT. Its translation: CASSSTRRPATGELFF.

V and J are TRBV6-5 and TRBJ2-7, with a possible D match to TRBD2 (6 bases). The germline CDR1 and CDR2 sequences are MNHEY and SVGAGI. The ends were cut back, 8 bases at V and 0 bases at J, with 14 bases in the middle. CDR3 length: 14 amino acids. In DNA, the CDR3 is TGTGCCAGCCTAAAAGGGGACTCCTCCTACGAGCAGTACTTC. Its translation: CASLKGDSSYEQYF.

V and J are TRBV5-6 and TRBJ2-5, with 12 bases identical to TRBD1. The germline gives CDR1 SGHDT, CDR2 YYEEEE. Unmatched junction bases numbered 6, after V lost 1 base and J lost 5 bases. The CDR3 extends over 16 amino acids. Here the CDR3 reads CASSLRRDRGPETQYF. In DNA form, the CDR3 reads TGTGCCAGCAGCTTGCGGCGGGACAGGGGGCCGGAGACCCAGTACTTC.